The source of this T cell receptor beta chain is a study of regulatory T cells in long-lasting Graves disease (dated by TCRdb to the early 2020s). Concerning the study at large: To count as having persistent Graves' disease, a patient had to have received antithyroid drug treatment for over 5 years with TSH receptor autoantibodies remaining persistently positive. A total of roughly 35 samples were covered by TCR sequencing, comprising roughly 13 persistent and roughly 20 newly diagnosed Graves' disease patients. The study was conducted in China and was registered as a clinical trial. In the clinical cohort, patients with persistent Graves' disease had used antithyroid drugs for an average of around 9.3 years. This study used TCR sequencing and RNA sequencing of peripheral blood to compare persistent Graves' disease patients against newly diagnosed Graves' disease patients.

Summary of the overall study and its limitations: Patients with persistent disease shared more public clonotypes (around 2,500) than newly diagnosed patients did (966). Peripheral blood alone was examined, since thyroid tissue, which constituted the primary lesion, could not be accessed. As a limitation, the authors acknowledged that the small sample size may reduce accuracy. Sequencing and analysis were limited to the TCR beta chain. Persistent Graves' disease patients showed lower TCR Shannon entropy and fewer highly expanded clones than newly diagnosed patients, suggesting clonal expansion.

The time point label, as the study defines it: persistent/refractory GD, antithyroid drugs over 5 years with positive TRAb. For both TCR sequencing and RNA sequencing, RNA was extracted from PBMCs in TRIzol. The diagnosis of Graves' disease was made according to American Thyroid Association guidelines. Patients for the study were recruited at an endocrinology department in Xi'an, China. Each patient gave 9 to 10 milliliters of peripheral blood, collected in an EDTA anticoagulant tube. PBMCs were isolated by Ficoll Paque Plus density gradient separation without further T cell sorting. An Agilent 2100 Bioanalyzer and agarose gel were used to check RNA quality, while a NanoDrop 2000 measured RNA concentration. Concerning this clonotype itself: Its binding antigen is unknown. Base qualities were left out, and no much larger clone turns up one base away.

To prepare the library, multiplex PCR was applied. The sequencing machine was an Illumina HiSeq 4000. iRepertoire HTBI primers and Arm-PCR amplification of CDR3 regions were used to construct TCR beta libraries. Before sequencing, the PCR products underwent gel purification. The authors processed their data as follows. Across samples, about 64 TRBV and 13 to 15 TRBJ segments were identified and used for gene usage analysis of CDR3 amino acid clonotypes. COPE and FqMerger were used to merge the filtered high-quality paired reads into contigs. Contigs were aligned with BLAST to IMGT TRBV, TRBD and TRBJ reference genes, and CDR3 was defined per IMGT. Any clonotype with a frequency above 0.1% was counted as a highly expanded clone. Shannon entropy served as the measure of repertoire diversity, while the Gini coefficient captured V-J evenness. Public clonotypes were defined as clonotypes shared by more than one individual. The public reads were run again by TCRdb, first through fastp at Q25 and then through MiXCR, and only productive beta chains were kept. Each entry is one CDR3 protein sequence, shown with its most common DNA and genes. What appears here as the V and J calls and clone size reflects TCRdb's work, not the paper's. In this sample the table shows 400,000 to 500,000 distinct CDR3 sequences, roughly 21% of which occur a single time. Roughly an eighth of the sample is held by the ten biggest clonotypes.

The specimen comprised peripheral blood mononuclear cells (PBMCs), sampled when the disease was refractory, from a patient treated with antithyroid drugs. The sequence was collected from a female donor with Graves disease.

The CDR3 region: CASSYLWQFF. The DNA is as follows: TGTGCCAGCAGTTATTTGTGGCAGTTCTTC. The rearranged chain carries TRBV12-3 or TRBV12-4 and TRBJ2-3, with the D gene not confidently named. The closer fit of TRBJ2-1 to the DNA end suggests the J call may be wrong. The CDR3, cysteine through phenylalanine, is 10 amino acids long. The read is trimmed to its CDR3 DNA, 30 bases read in frame from base 1.